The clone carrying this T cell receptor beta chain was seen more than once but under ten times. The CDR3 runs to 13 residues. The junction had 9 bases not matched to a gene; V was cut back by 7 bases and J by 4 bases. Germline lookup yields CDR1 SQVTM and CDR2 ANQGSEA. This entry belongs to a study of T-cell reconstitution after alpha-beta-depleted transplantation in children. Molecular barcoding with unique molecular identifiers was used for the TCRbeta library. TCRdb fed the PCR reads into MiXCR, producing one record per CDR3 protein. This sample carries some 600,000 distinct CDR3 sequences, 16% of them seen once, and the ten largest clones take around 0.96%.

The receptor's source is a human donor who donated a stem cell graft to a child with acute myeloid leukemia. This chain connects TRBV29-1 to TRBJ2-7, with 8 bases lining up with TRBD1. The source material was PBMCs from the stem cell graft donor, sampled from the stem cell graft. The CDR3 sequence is CSGCQGAGYEQYF. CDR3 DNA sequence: TGCAGCGGTTGCCAGGGGGCCGGTTACGAGCAGTACTTC.